These T cell receptor beta chains were read from a single sample in a study of control samples from healthy donors and cancer patients. Assay used: immunoSEQ multiplex PCR; TCRdb lists only in-frame clones, some missing. The sample holds 75,000 to 95,000 clones; 90% are singletons and the top ten take under 4%. What was sequenced was blood. All receptors derive from a woman between 18 and 29 years old in good health. CDR3s include the opening cysteine and the closing phenylalanine or tryptophan. The order of the fields is clone size, D gene, J gene, V gene, CDR3 protein, CDR3 DNA. A D gene is named only where the DNA matches it firmly. Rows give clone size only sometimes, using once, few, many, or a class for an expanded clone.

abundance: -; d_gene: -; j_gene: TRBJ1-4; v_gene: TRBV19; CDR3aa: CASIEATNEKLFF; CDR3nt: TGTGCCAGTATCGAGGCAACTAATGAAAAACTGTTTTTT
abundance: -; d_gene: -; j_gene: TRBJ2-1; v_gene: TRBV5-1; CDR3aa: CASSLGGDNEQFF; CDR3nt: TGCGCCAGCAGCTTGGGTGGGGACAATGAGCAGTTCTTC
abundance: -; d_gene: -; j_gene: TRBJ2-1; v_gene: TRBV27; CDR3aa: CASSANGESNEQFF; CDR3nt: TGTGCCAGCAGCGCAAACGGGGAGTCTAATGAGCAGTTCTTC
abundance: -; d_gene: -; j_gene: TRBJ2-3; v_gene: TRBV5-1; CDR3aa: CASSLVSVSTDTQYF; CDR3nt: TGCGCCAGCAGCCTGGTATCAGTTAGCACAGATACGCAGTATTTT
abundance: -; d_gene: -; j_gene: TRBJ1-1; v_gene: TRBV21-1; CDR3aa: CASSIAWTGGTEAFF; CDR3nt: TGTGCCAGCAGCATTGCGTGGACAGGGGGGACTGAAGCTTTCTTT
abundance: -; d_gene: -; j_gene: TRBJ1-6; v_gene: TRBV11-2; CDR3aa: CASSLDLPPLHF; CDR3nt: TGTGCCAGCAGCTTAGATCTCCCACCCCTCCACTTT
abundance: -; d_gene: -; j_gene: TRBJ2-1; v_gene: TRBV9; CDR3aa: CASSVGVAGEQFF; CDR3nt: TGTGCCAGCAGCGTAGGGGTGGCGGGGGAGCAGTTCTTC
abundance: -; d_gene: -; j_gene: TRBJ2-7; v_gene: TRBV7-7; CDR3aa: CASSFGRTYEQYF; CDR3nt: TGTGCCAGCAGTTTTGGACGGACCTACGAGCAGTACTTC
abundance: -; d_gene: -; j_gene: TRBJ2-7; v_gene: TRBV6-5; CDR3aa: CASSYSSSPLDEQYF; CDR3nt: TGTGCCAGCAGTTACTCGAGTTCCCCCCTAGACGAGCAGTACTTC
abundance: -; d_gene: -; j_gene: TRBJ2-1; v_gene: TRBV11-2; CDR3aa: CASSLETLGSSYNEQFF; CDR3nt: TGTGCCAGCAGCTTAGAGACACTTGGAAGCTCCTACAATGAGCAGTTCTTC
abundance: -; d_gene: -; j_gene: TRBJ1-1; v_gene: TRBV19; CDR3aa: CASSTLGGSTEAFF; CDR3nt: TGTGCCAGTAGTACTTTGGGGGGAAGCACTGAAGCTTTCTTT
abundance: few; d_gene: TRBD1; j_gene: TRBJ2-7; v_gene: TRBV6-5; CDR3aa: CASTPSTGSGEQYF; CDR3nt: TGTGCCAGCACTCCCTCGACAGGGTCGGGGGAGCAGTACTTC
abundance: -; d_gene: -; j_gene: TRBJ1-1; v_gene: TRBV2; CDR3aa: CASSGLGNTEAFF; CDR3nt: TGTGCCAGCAGTGGGCTGGGGAACACTGAAGCTTTCTTT